This entry features one T cell receptor (beta chain) sequence. The antigen is unknown. CDR1 is GTSNPN, CDR2 SVGIG, per germline (reference sequence). This CDR3 has 14 amino acids. The V end was cut by 5 bases, the J end by 4 bases, with 18 bases between. Researchers ran the PCR with 60 Vbeta and 13 Jbeta primers. In the original workflow: Around 10 million of the roughly 80 million unique TCR beta chains counted in a later analysis were shared. The protocol was immunoSEQ multiplex PCR, while the TCRdb copy is restricted to in-frame clones and leaves out a portion. V and J calls plus clone size are reproduced from that table; the DNA served to infer D and trimming. Of about 140,000 clones in the sample, 76% are singletons; the top ten hold about 2%. This entry comes from a study of cytomegalovirus exposure and HLA in healthy donors. The study, taken as a whole, reports: In an earlier analysis, productive rearrangement rates for most beta V segments clustered near 87% or 30%. It has been reported that TCR beta sequences accurately predicted the HLA-A and HLA-B alleles of most subjects.

This receptor was identified in a woman in her forties in good health and CMV-seronegative. The sequenced sample was PBMCs. The chain couples TRBV30 to TRBJ2-7; D perhaps matches TRBD2 (5 bases). The CDR3 loop is CAWGSGSGSYEQYF. CDR3 bases: TGTGCCTGGGGGTCGGGGAGCGGTTCGTACGAGCAGTACTTC.